The T cell receptor beta chain under discussion was sequenced for a study of regulatory T cells in long-lasting Graves disease. Study results and limitations: New patients shared approximately 930 public clonotypes, fewer than the approximately 2,500 shared by persistent patients. With persistent disease, TRBV28, TRBJ1-2 and TRBJ2-5 were the favored segments.

The time point is: newly diagnosed GD, antithyroid drugs for less than 3 months. After RNA was extracted from PBMCs, the TCR library was made from it. This clonotype was counted at least ten times. The target antigen is unknown. CDR3 regions were amplified by Arm-PCR using iRepertoire HTBI primers to build TCR beta libraries. From the multiplex PCR reads, TCRdb called clonotypes with MiXCR, one entry per CDR3 protein. Here the sample spans 200,000 to 250,000 distinct CDR3 sequences, roughly a fifth being singletons. V gave up 3 bases and J gave up 6 bases, with 10 bases separating them. In germline, CDR1 is SGHRS, CDR2 YFSETQ. The CDR3 consists of 13 residues. This sample also belongs to another study, concerning T cells in Graves' hyperthyroidism and ophthalmopathy. That investigation notes: Among thyroid clonotypes expanded above 0.001, most also appeared in blood. By a 13 V-J model, ophthalmopathy was set apart from stable hyperthyroidism.

This TCR came from a woman in her twenties or thirties with Graves disease. Sequenced material: peripheral blood mononuclear cells (PBMCs), taken at new diagnosis, from a patient treated with antithyroid drugs. The V call is TRBV5-1, the J call TRBJ2-1; D remains ambiguous. CDR3 DNA: TGCGCCAGCAGCTCGGCCCTGGGCAATGAGCAGTTCTTC. Translation gives CASSSALGNEQFF. The full variable domain, in which reference TRBV5-1 and TRBJ2-1 provide the parts outside the CDR3, is KAGVTQTPRYLIKTRGQQVTLSCSPISGHRSVSWYQQTPGQGLQFLFEYFSETQRNKGNFPGRFSGRQFSNSRSEMNVSTLELGDSALYLCASSSALGNEQFFGPGTRLTVL.